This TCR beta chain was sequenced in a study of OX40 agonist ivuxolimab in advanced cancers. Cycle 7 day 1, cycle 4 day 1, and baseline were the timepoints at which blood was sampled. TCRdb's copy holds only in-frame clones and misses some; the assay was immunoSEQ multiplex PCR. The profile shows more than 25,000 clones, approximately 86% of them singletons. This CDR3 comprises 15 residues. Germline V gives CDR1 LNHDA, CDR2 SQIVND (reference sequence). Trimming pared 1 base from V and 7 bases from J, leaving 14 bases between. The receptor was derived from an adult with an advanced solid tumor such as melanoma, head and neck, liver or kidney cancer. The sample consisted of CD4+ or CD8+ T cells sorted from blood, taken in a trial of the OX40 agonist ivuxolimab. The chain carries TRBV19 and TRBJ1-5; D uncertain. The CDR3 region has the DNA TGTGCCAGTAGTATAGGAAGGGCAGGAAAACAGCCCCAGCATTTT. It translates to CASSIGRAGKQPQHF.